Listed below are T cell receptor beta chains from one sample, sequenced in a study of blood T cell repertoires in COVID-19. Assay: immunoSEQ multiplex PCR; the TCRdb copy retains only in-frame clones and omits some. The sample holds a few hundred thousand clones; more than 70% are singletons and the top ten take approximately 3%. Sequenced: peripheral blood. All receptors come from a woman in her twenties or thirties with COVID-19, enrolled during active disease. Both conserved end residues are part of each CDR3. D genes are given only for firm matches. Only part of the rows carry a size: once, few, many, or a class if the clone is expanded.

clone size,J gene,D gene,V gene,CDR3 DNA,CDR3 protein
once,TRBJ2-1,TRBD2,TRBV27,TGTGCCAGCAGTTTTTCTAGCGGGGGAATGAATGAGCAGTTCTTC,CASSFSSGGMNEQFF
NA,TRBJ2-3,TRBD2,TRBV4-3,TGCGCCAGCAGCCCCAGGCTAGCGGGAGGGCCAGATACGCAGTATTTT,CASSPRLAGGPDTQYF
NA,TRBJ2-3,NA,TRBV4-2,TGTGCCAGCAGCCAAGCGGGGGATACGCAGTATTTT,CASSQAGDTQYF
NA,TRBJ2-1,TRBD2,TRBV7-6,TGTGCCAGCAGCTTAGGGGGCGGGAGTAGCACCTACAATGAGCAGTTCTTC,CASSLGGGSSTYNEQFF
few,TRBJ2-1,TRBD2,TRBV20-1,TGCAGTGCCAGTACGGGACTAGCGGGATCCTACAATGAGCAGTTCTTC,CSASTGLAGSYNEQFF
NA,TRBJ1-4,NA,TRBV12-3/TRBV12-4,TGTGCCAGCAGTCCAGATTGGGAAAAACTGTTTTTT,CASSPDWEKLFF
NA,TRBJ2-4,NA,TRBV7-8,TGTGCCAGCAGCTTAGTCTACGGGGTAGGAAACATTCAGTACTTC,CASSLVYGVGNIQYF
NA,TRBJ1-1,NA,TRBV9,TGTGCCAGCAGCGTAGGGGGCAGGAACACTGAAGCTTTCTTT,CASSVGGRNTEAFF
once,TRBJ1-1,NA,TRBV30,TGTGCTCTGCGGTGGGGGGTCTACACTGAAGCTTTCTTT,CALRWGVYTEAFF
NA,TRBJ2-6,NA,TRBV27,TGTGCCAGCCTAGGTGGGGCCAACGTCCTGACTTTC,CASLGGANVLTF
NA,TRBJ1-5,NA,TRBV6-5,TGTGCCAGCAGTTACAGGGGTCCCCAGCCCCAGCATTTT,CASSYRGPQPQHF
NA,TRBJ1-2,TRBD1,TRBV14,TGTGCCAGCAGCTCGCGACAGGGGTGGAACTATGGCTACACCTTC,CASSSRQGWNYGYTF
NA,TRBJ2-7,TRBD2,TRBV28,TGTGCCAGCAGTTTAAATAGCGGGGGGGCCCCTACCTACGAGCAGTACTTC,CASSLNSGGAPTYEQYF
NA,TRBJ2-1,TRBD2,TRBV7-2,TGTGCCAGCAGCTTTATGGCTAGCGGGGGGGCGTCCTACAATGAGCAGTTCTTC,CASSFMASGGASYNEQFF
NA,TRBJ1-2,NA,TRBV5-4,TGTGCCAGCAGCCCAATGACGGAGAACTATGGCTACACCTTC,CASSPMTENYGYTF
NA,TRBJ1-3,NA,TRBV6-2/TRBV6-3,TGTGCCAGCAGTTATCAAGGGGCTGGAAACACCATATATTTT,CASSYQGAGNTIYF
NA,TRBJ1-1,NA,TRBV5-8,TGTGCCAGCAGCTTTTCCAACGGGGGGAACACTGAAGCTTTCTTT,CASSFSNGGNTEAFF
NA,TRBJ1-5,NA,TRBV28,TGTGCCAGCGTAGTACAGGTGAATCAGCCCCAGCATTTT,CASVVQVNQPQHF
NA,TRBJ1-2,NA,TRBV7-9,TGTGCCAGCAGCCGGGGGGCTAGGGACGAACTACTCGTACTTTATGGCTACACCTTC,CASSRGARDELLVLYGYTF
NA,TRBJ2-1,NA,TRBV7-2,TGTGCCAGCAGCTTCGACAGACTCTCCTACAATGAGCAGTTCTTC,CASSFDRLSYNEQFF
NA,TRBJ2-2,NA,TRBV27,TGTGCCAGCAGTTTATTGGGAGTCCGGACCGGGGAGCTGTTTTTT,CASSLLGVRTGELFF
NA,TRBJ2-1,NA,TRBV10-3,TGTGCCATCAGTGAGTCGGTACAAAATGAGCAGTTCTTC,CAISESVQNEQFF
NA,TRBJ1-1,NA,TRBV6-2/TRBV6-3,TGTGCCAGCAGTTACTCCGACAGGATGTACACTGAAGCTTTCTTT,CASSYSDRMYTEAFF
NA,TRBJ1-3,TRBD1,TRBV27,TGTGCCAGCCGTAAGGCAGGGGGTCATGTTACTGGAAACACCATATATTTT,CASRKAGGHVTGNTIYF
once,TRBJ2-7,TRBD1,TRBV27,TGTGCCAGCAGTATTATCGCCGACAGGGGCCATCCCTACGAGCAGTACTTC,CASSIIADRGHPYEQYF
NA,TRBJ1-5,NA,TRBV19,TGTGCCAGGGTGAACAGGCAAAGGGATCAGCCCCAGCATTTT,CARVNRQRDQPQHF
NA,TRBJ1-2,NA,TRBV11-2,TGTGCCAGCAGCCCACCGGAGGGGGGGAGGAGGTACGGCTACACCTTC,CASSPPEGGRRYGYTF
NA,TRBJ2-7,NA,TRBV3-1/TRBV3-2,TGTGCCAGCAGTTATAAGACAGATCCACACGAGCAGTACTTC,CASSYKTDPHEQYF
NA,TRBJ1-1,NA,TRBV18,TGTGCCAGCTCAAGGGGACAAGGCGGTACCGCTTTCTTT,CASSRGQGGTAFF
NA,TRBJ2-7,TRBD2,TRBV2,TGTGCCAGCAGTGGTGTTGGGACTAGCGGGGGCCAGGGGTACTTC,CASSGVGTSGGQGYF
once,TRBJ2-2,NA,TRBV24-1,TGTGCCACCAGTGATTTGCAGGGGGACTCCGGGGAGCTGTTTTTT,CATSDLQGDSGELFF
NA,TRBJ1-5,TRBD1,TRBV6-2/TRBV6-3,TGTGCCAGCAGTAAAATTGGGACAGGGAACGGGCAGCCCCAGCATTTT,CASSKIGTGNGQPQHF
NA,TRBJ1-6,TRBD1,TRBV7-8,TGTGCCAGCATCCCCGGGACAGATAATTCACCCCTCCACTTT,CASIPGTDNSPLHF
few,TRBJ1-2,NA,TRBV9,TGTGCCAGCACTCTCGGGAGCGCTGGCGATGGCTACACCTTC,CASTLGSAGDGYTF
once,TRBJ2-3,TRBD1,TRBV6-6,TGTGCCAGCATTAACACAGGGGGCAAGAATACGCAGTATTTT,CASINTGGKNTQYF
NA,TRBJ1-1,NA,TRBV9,TGTGCCAGCAGCGTAGATCAGGGTGGTACTGAAGCTTTCTTT,CASSVDQGGTEAFF
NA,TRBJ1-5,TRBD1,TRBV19,TGTGCCAGTATTTACAGGGGGGCAAGCGATCAGCCCCAGCATTTT,CASIYRGASDQPQHF
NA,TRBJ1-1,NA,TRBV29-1,TGCAGCGTCCGAGGAACGGTGAACACTGAAGCTTTCTTT,CSVRGTVNTEAFF
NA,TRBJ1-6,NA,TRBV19,TGTGCCAGTAGTAGCGGGACGCTTGTTTCACCCCTCCACTTT,CASSSGTLVSPLHF
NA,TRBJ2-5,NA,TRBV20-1,TGCAGTGCTAGTTGGGTGAGGAGCTTGAGTCAAGAGACCCAGTACTTC,CSASWVRSLSQETQYF
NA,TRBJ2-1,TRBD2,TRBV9,TGTGCCAGCAGCGTAGCTGGGACTAGCGGGTACAATGAGCAGTTCTTC,CASSVAGTSGYNEQFF
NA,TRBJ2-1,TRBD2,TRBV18,TGTGCCAGCTCACAGTCTAGCGGGGGGTCCTACAATGAGCAGTTCTTC,CASSQSSGGSYNEQFF
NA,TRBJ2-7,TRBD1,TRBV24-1,TGTGCCACCAGTGATCACAGGGGGACATTCTACGAGCAGTACTTC,CATSDHRGTFYEQYF
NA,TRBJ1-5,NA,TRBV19,TGTGCCAGTAGTATCCGCCAATTTCGACAGACCCACAATCAGCCCCAGCATTTT,CASSIRQFRQTHNQPQHF
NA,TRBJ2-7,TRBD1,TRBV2,TGTGCCAGCAGTATACAGGGGGTCGACGAGCAGTACTTC,CASSIQGVDEQYF
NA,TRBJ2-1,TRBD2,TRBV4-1,TGCGCCAGCAGCCACCTAGCGGGACTCTACAATGAGCAGTTCTTC,CASSHLAGLYNEQFF
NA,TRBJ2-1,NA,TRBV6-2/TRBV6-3,TGTGCCAGCAGCCTTCTCGCGAGCTCCTACAATGAGCAGTTCTTC,CASSLLASSYNEQFF
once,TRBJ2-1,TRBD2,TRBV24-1,TGTGCCACCAGTGACCTAGCGGCCTCCTCCTACAATGAGCAGTTCTTC,CATSDLAASSYNEQFF
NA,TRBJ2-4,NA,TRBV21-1,TGTGCCAGCAGCCCAGACAACTCAGCGGGAGAGGTCGAAAACATTCAGTACTTC,CASSPDNSAGEVENIQYF
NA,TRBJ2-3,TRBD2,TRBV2,TGTGCCAGCAGTGACCGGGACTATAGCACAGATACGCAGTATTTT,CASSDRDYSTDTQYF
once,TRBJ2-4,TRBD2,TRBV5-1,TGCGCCAGCAGCCCGGGACTAGCGGGGGGTCGGACCAAAAACATTCAGTACTTC,CASSPGLAGGRTKNIQYF